This T cell receptor beta chain appears in the sequencing data of a study of response to subunit inactivated influenza vaccine. Findings and caveats of the study: Authors suggested few new T cells are recruited by each seasonal influenza vaccination.

V was pared by 0 bases and J by 3 bases, with 9 bases between. CDR3 length: 14 residues. Germline V gene lookup returns CDR1 LNHDA and CDR2 SQIVND (reference sequence). This clonotype was detected a few times. The target antigen is unknown. TCRdb fed the RT-PCR reads into MiXCR, producing one record per CDR3 protein. In the table there are about 520,000 distinct CDR3 sequences, more than 7% of which are singletons. The chain uses TRBV19 and TRBJ2-7, with D perhaps TRBD2 (5 bases). The sample was PBMCs from blood, taken 23 months after vaccination. This TCR derives from a man between 50 and 69 years old who received an inactivated influenza vaccine. The CDR3 here is CASSIDPSSYEQYF. Here the CDR3 DNA reads TGTGCCAGTAGTATAGATCCTAGCAGCTACGAGCAGTACTTC.